Below are 20 T cell receptor beta chains sequenced from a single sample in a study of T cells in women clearing cervical HPV infection. The method was immunoSEQ multiplex PCR; TCRdb's version includes in-frame clones alone and lacks a portion of them. The sample includes 30,000 to 40,000 clones. Material for sequencing was blood buffy coat. These receptors came from a woman aged 18 to 75 with a cervical HPV16 infection that either progressed to CIN3+ or cleared (not recorded which).

CDR3: CASSLEGVRTDTQYF. The CDR3 bases that were read are TGTGCCAGCAGCTTGGAAGGGGTGCGCACAGATACG. The rearrangement joins TRBV5-5 to TRBJ2-3; a weak D match, TRBD1 (5 bases). Read sequence stops 3 residues before the CDR3 end, and the germline J gene provides the missing end. CDR3 length equals 15 residues. Germline CDR1 reads SGHKS; CDR2 reads YYEKEE (reference sequence). The V end was cut by 0 bases, the J end by 1 base, with 9 bases between.

About this clone itself: With the read ending 3 residues before the CDR3 end, the germline J gene is used to fill in that end. The same CDR3 is also encoded by other DNA sequences in this sample. The rearrangement links TRBV5-6 to TRBJ1-3; 8 bases align to TRBD1. J lost 4 bases, V lost 0 bases, and 0 bases had no gene match. CDR1 SGHDT and CDR2 YYEEEE come from the germline V gene. The CDR3 has 14 residues. The CDR3 spells CASSLGDRGNTIYF. The CDR3 bases that were read are TGTGCCAGCAGCTTGGGGGACAGGGGAAACACC.

Regarding this clone: The read comes to an end 3 residues before the CDR3 does, leaving the germline J gene to fill in the end. The genes are TRBV20-1 and TRBJ1-3, with 8 bases fitting TRBD1. The length of the CDR3 is 17 residues. V lost 4 bases to trimming and J lost 3 bases; unmatched junction nucleotides: 14. The germline V gene encodes CDR1 DFQATT and CDR2 SNEGSKA (reference sequence). The CDR3 DNA, read in part, is TGCAGTGCTACGACCCACCAGCCGACAGGGGATGGAAACACC. Protein product: CSATTHQPTGDGNT. The whole CDR3 reads CSATTHQPTGDGNTIYF.

On this clone: The read comes to an end 3 residues before the CDR3 does, leaving the germline J gene to fill in the end. The chain has TRBV7-9 and TRBJ1-4; 10 bases line up with TRBD1. Germline loops: CDR1 SEHNR, CDR2 FQNEAQ (reference sequence). CDR3 length equals 13 residues. V shed 5 bases and J 8 bases; nucleotides not matched to a gene: 2. CDR3: CASSDRGPEKLFF. The sequenced CDR3 bases are TGTGCCAGCAGCGACAGGGGGCCGGAAAAA.

Comments on this clone: The CDR3 end lies 3 residues beyond the end of the read and is filled in from the germline J gene. The V gene is TRBV7-8, the J gene TRBJ2-7; TRBD1 matches at 7 bases. V shed 3 bases and J 0 bases; nucleotides not matched to a gene: 8. Germline V gives CDR1 SGHVS, CDR2 FQNEAQ. The CDR3 is 16 residues long. The CDR3 here is CASSFSQGLTSYEQYF. The covered CDR3 bases are TGTGCCAGCAGCTTTTCACAGGGGCTAACCTCCTACGAG.

As regards this clone: Read data end 3 residues before the CDR3 end; the end is taken from the germline J gene. The chain has TRBV2 and TRBJ1-3; tentative D call: TRBD1 (5 bases). The CDR3 is 16 residues long. The germline CDR1 and CDR2 sequences are SNHLY and FYNNEI. V lost 4 bases to trimming and J lost 4 bases, with 17 bases between them. The covered CDR3 bases are TGTGCCAGCAGTGGAAGATCGGAGGGGTGGGGAAACACC. Residues: CASSGRSEGWGNT. The entire CDR3 reads CASSGRSEGWGNTIYF.

On this clone: A junction end diverges from the germline sequence, so it may reflect a read error. The read terminates 3 residues ahead of where the CDR3 ends, so the germline J gene completes it. The same CDR3 can be traced to other DNA sequences in this sample. V gene TRBV6-1 combines with J gene TRBJ1-3, with 8 positions matching TRBD1. Germline loops: CDR1 MNHNS, CDR2 SASEGT. This CDR3 contains 13 residues. CDR3 sequence: CASSARQGNTIYF. The CDR3 DNA, read in part, is TGTGCCAGCAGTGCCCGACAGGGGAACACA.

Turning to this clone: The CDR3 end is not reached by the read, which stops 3 residues before it; the germline J gene fills it in. The V call is TRBV20-1, the J call TRBJ1-5, with 9 bases identical to TRBD1. Trimming at V came to 6 bases and at J to 6 bases, leaving 9 bases not matched to a gene. Germline values: CDR1 DFQATT, CDR2 SNEGSKA (reference sequence). The CDR3 is 14 residues long. The covered CDR3 bases are TGCAGTGCCATTCCCGGGACAGGGAGTCAGCCC. Its protein is CSAIPGTGSQP. The entire CDR3 is CSAIPGTGSQPQHF.

As to this clone: The CDR3 end is not reached by the read, which stops 3 residues before it; the germline J gene fills it in. The chain links TRBV6-7 to TRBJ2-3; 10 bases fit TRBD2. TRBV6-7 is flagged as an ORF with uncertain function. V gave up 2 bases and J gave up 5 bases; unmatched junction bases: 10. The CDR3 length is 17 residues. The sequenced CDR3 bases are TGTGCCAGCAGTTACCGACCTCTAGCGGGGGAGGGAGATACG. Its translation is CASSYRPLAGEGDT. The whole CDR3 protein reads CASSYRPLAGEGDTQYF.

Note on this clone: The read stops 3 residues short of the end of the CDR3; the missing end is completed from the germline J gene. The rearrangement uses TRBV19 and TRBJ1-1, with D perhaps matching TRBD1 (6 bases). Trimming removed 7 bases from V and 6 bases from J, with 24 bases in between. This CDR3 has 16 amino acids. Germline V gene data show CDR1 as LNHDA and CDR2 as SQIVND (reference sequence). The sequenced CDR3 bases are TGTGCCAGTATCTCGCGGGGGCGGTTTTATGTCCCTGAA. It encodes CASISRGRFYVPE. Given in full, the CDR3 is CASISRGRFYVPEAFF.

Notes on this clone: The read terminates 3 residues ahead of where the CDR3 ends, so the germline J gene completes it. This sequence joins TRBV14 and TRBJ1-4; tentative D call: TRBD1 (6 bases). CDR3 length: 15 amino acids. V dropped 3 bases and J dropped 2 bases, with 10 bases sitting between them. CDR1 and CDR2 from the germline V gene are SGHDN and FVKESK. CDR3 DNA, as far as it was read: TGTGCCAGCAGCCACCACAGGGCGACTAATGAAAAA. Its protein is CASSHHRATNEK. The entire CDR3 sequence reads CASSHHRATNEKLFF.

As to this clone: The CDR3 goes on 3 residues after the read ends, and that part is filled in from the germline J gene. The chain combines TRBV6-2 or TRBV6-3 with TRBJ1-5; 9 bases map to TRBD1. The germline V gene has CDR1 MNHEY and CDR2 SVGEGT. V shed 2 bases, J shed 7 bases, and the junction held 6 bases outside the gene matches. This CDR3 is 15 amino acids long. Partial CDR3 DNA: TGTGCCAGCAGTTACACCGGGACAGGGTACCAGCCC. It encodes CASSYTGTGYQP. The complete CDR3 sequence is CASSYTGTGYQPQHF.

As regards this clone: The CDR3 end lies 3 residues beyond the end of the read and is filled in from the germline J gene. This chain links TRBV2 with TRBJ2-7; no clear D gene. From germline, CDR1 is SNHLY and CDR2 FYNNEI. The length of the CDR3 is 11 residues. The V end lost 5 bases, the J end lost 3 bases, and 5 bases lay between the germline ends. The part of the CDR3 DNA that was read is TGTGCCAGCAGTCCCCACTACGAG. This sequence encodes CASSPHYE. The whole CDR3 is CASSPHYEQYF.

Concerning this clone: Coverage ceases 3 residues before the CDR3 finishes, and the germline J gene fills in the end. V usage is TRBV20-1 and J usage is TRBJ1-3; possible D gene TRBD1, 5 bases. The germline V and J ends were trimmed by 6 bases and 4 bases, with 13 bases remaining between them. The germline gives CDR1 DFQATT, CDR2 SNEGSKA (reference sequence). The CDR3 runs 13 residues. The CDR3 loop reads CSAQAGVGNTIYF. The covered CDR3 bases are TGCAGTGCCCAGGCGGGGGTCGGAAACACC.

Comments on this clone: The CDR3 goes on 3 residues after the read ends, and that part is filled in from the germline J gene. The V and J genes are TRBV20-1 and TRBJ2-2; a possible D gene is TRBD1 (6 bases). The CDR3 runs to 13 residues. CDR1 DFQATT and CDR2 SNEGSKA come from the germline V gene (reference sequence). Partial CDR3 DNA: TGCAGTGCGGGGACACCAACTAATGAAAAG. Protein product: CSAGTPTNEK. The CDR3, in full, reads CSAGTPTNEKLFF.

Concerning this clone itself: The CDR3 end is not reached by the read, which stops 3 residues before it; the germline J gene fills it in. The J gene is TRBJ2-4, the V gene TRBV29-1; a weak D match, TRBD2 (5 bases). The CDR3 has 13 amino acids. Germline CDR1 reads SQVTM; CDR2 reads ANQGSEA. V gave up 3 bases and J gave up 9 bases, with 15 bases separating them. The sequenced CDR3 bases are TGCAGCGTTGAGAGGGCCCAGAGAGGCATT. This sequence encodes CSVERAQRGI. The complete CDR3 reads CSVERAQRGIQYF.

Of note for this clone: The read comes to an end 3 residues before the CDR3 does, leaving the germline J gene to fill in the end. The sample holds other DNA sequences that translate to the same CDR3. The gene calls are TRBV4-2 and TRBJ2-5; 15 bases are a match to TRBD2. The CDR3 has 17 amino acids. Germline CDR1 is LGHNA and CDR2 is YNFKEQ. With 4 bases clipped from V and 5 bases from J, the junction kept 8 bases outside the gene matches. CDR3 DNA (partial): TGTGCCAGCAGCCCAGGACTAGCGGGGGGGCCGGAGGAGACC. Its translation is CASSPGLAGGPEET. The CDR3 reads in full as CASSPGLAGGPEETQYF.

A remark on this clone: The CDR3 extends 3 residues past the end of the read, so its final part is completed from the germline J gene. The genes are TRBV5-1 and TRBJ2-3; 7 positions match TRBD1. Germline V gene data show CDR1 as SGHRS and CDR2 as YFSETQ. The CDR3 length is 15 residues. The J segment lost 3 bases and the V segment lost 0 bases, leaving 4 bases of the junction unmatched. The CDR3 spells CASSLAGQTTDTQYF. The CDR3 bases that were read are TGCGCCAGCAGCTTGGCGGGACAGACAACAGATACG.

Details on this clone: The read comes to an end 3 residues before the CDR3 does, leaving the germline J gene to fill in the end. V and J are TRBV20-1 and TRBJ1-5, with 9 bases that match TRBD1. The junction had 2 bases not matched to a gene; V was cut back by 5 bases and J by 6 bases. Germline CDR1 and CDR2: DFQATT and SNEGSKA (reference sequence). The CDR3 is 12 residues long. The CDR3 loop is CSASGQGQPQHF. The covered CDR3 bases are TGCAGTGCTTCGGGACAGGGTCAGCCC.

About this clone itself: The read stops 3 residues short of the end of the CDR3; the missing end is completed from the germline J gene. The rearrangement links TRBV18 to TRBJ1-2; D is possibly TRBD1 (6 bases). CDR1 and CDR2 from the germline V gene are KGHSH and LQKENI. The CDR3 covers 15 residues. The part of the CDR3 DNA that was read is TGTGCCAGCTCACCAGAGGGGGACAAGTACTACGAC. It is translated as CASSPEGDKYYD. The entire CDR3 is CASSPEGDKYYDYTF. The variable domain in full, completed from reference TRBV18 and TRBJ1-2, reads NAGVMQNPRHLVRRRGQEARLRCSPMKGHSHVYWYRQLPEEGLKFMVYLQKENIIDESGMPKERFSAEFPKEGPSILRIQQVVRGDSAAYFCASSPEGDKYYDYTFGSGTRLTVV.